A single TCR beta chain is shown here with its context. This record comes from a study of T cell changes during pregnancy in multiple sclerosis. Trimming stripped 4 bases from V and 3 bases from J, with 7 bases between. Per germline, CDR1 GTSNPN and CDR2 SVGIG (reference sequence). CDR3 size: 11 residues. Libraries were prepared by immunoSEQ multiplex PCR; TCRdb keeps only in-frame clonotypes and omits some of them. The table records tens of thousands of clones, approximately 88% of them present only once. The J gene is TRBJ2-7, the V gene TRBV30; a possible D gene is TRBD1 (5 bases). The sequencing used peripheral blood, collected in the first trimester of pregnancy. The origin of this receptor is a female donor in good health, enrolled as a control in a pregnancy study. DNA of the CDR3: TGTGCCTGGACCGACAGCTACGAGCAGTACTTC. The encoded protein is CAWTDSYEQYF.